The 22 T cell receptor beta chains listed next were all sequenced from one sample in a study of blood T cell repertoires in COVID-19. Method: immunoSEQ multiplex PCR; TCRdb's copy keeps in-frame clones and lacks some. The table shows over 350,000 clones, with roughly 89% occurring only once. Material: peripheral blood. These receptors were obtained from a woman under 40 with active or convalescent COVID-19.

This clone is a singleton in its sample. V and J are TRBV6-5 and TRBJ2-5, with D possibly TRBD1 on 5 matching bases. The germline V and J ends were trimmed by 2 bases and 4 bases, with 14 bases remaining between them. Per the germline V gene, CDR1 is MNHEY and CDR2 is SVGAGI. The CDR3 loop spans 15 amino acids. CDR3 region: CASSYTSRVGETQYF. The CDR3 DNA follows: TGTGCCAGCAGTTACACCAGCAGGGTGGGAGAGACCCAGTACTTC.

This chain links TRBV6-1 with TRBJ2-5; 10 bases line up with TRBD2. V shed 2 bases, J shed 5 bases, and the junction held 14 bases outside the gene matches. Looked up from germline, CDR1 is MNHNS and CDR2 is SASEGT. This CDR3 is 18 amino acids long. CDR3 DNA sequence: TGTGCCAGCAGTGAAATGAGGGCTAGCGGGAGTTTGAGGGAGACCCAGTACTTC. Protein product: CASSEMRASGSLRETQYF.

This clone appeared a few times. The chain couples TRBV12-3 or TRBV12-4 to TRBJ2-5; 7 nucleotides agree with TRBD1. The V segment lost 6 bases and the J segment 4 bases; nucleotides outside the gene matches: 5. The CDR3 is 13 amino acids. CDR3 amino acids: CASRPTGPETQYF. In DNA, the CDR3 is TGTGCCAGCAGACCGACAGGGCCAGAGACCCAGTACTTC.

The chain recombines TRBV10-2 with TRBJ1-1; D call uncertain. Trimming took 2 bases from V and 1 from J, leaving 8 bases between them. This CDR3 has 14 residues. Germline assignment: CDR1 WSHSY and CDR2 SAAADI. In nucleotides, the CDR3 is TGCGCCAGCAGTGAGCGAACAGCGAACACTGAAGCTTTCTTT. It is translated as CASSERTANTEAFF.

This clone came up once. The chain has TRBV18 and TRBJ2-6; 7 nucleotides agree with TRBD1. The length of the CDR3 is 17 residues. The germline V gene has CDR1 KGHSH and CDR2 LQKENI. V dropped 0 bases and J dropped 0; count of bases not matched to a gene: 2. Written as DNA, the CDR3 is TGTGCCAGCTCACCACCGACAGGGACCTCTGGGGCCAACGTCCTGACTTTC. Protein product: CASSPPTGTSGANVLTF.

V usage is TRBV19 and J usage is TRBJ1-1; D possibly corresponds to TRBD1 (6 bases). Between the trimmed V and J ends, which lost 6 bases and 4 bases, there was a span of 12 bases. The CDR3 spans 13 residues. Germline V gene data show CDR1 as LNHDA and CDR2 as SQIVND (reference sequence). CDR3 nucleotides: TGTGCCAGTAGGAGGGTGGGGGCCACTGAAGCTTTCTTT. Its protein product is CASRRVGATEAFF.

The chain links TRBV4-1 to TRBJ1-2, with D perhaps TRBD1 (6 bases). Germline CDR1 MGHRA, CDR2 YSYEKL. The V and J ends lost 0 bases and 6 bases respectively, with 11 bases between them. CDR3 length: 14 residues. The CDR3 DNA reads as TGCGCCAGCAGCCAAGAGCCGGGGGGCCATGGCTACACCTTC. Its translation: CASSQEPGGHGYTF.

This chain uses TRBV7-2 with TRBJ2-1; D is undetermined. Deletions cut 1 base from V and 4 bases from J, with 8 bases between. Germline V gives CDR1 SGHTA, CDR2 FQGNSA. The CDR3 totals 14 residues. DNA of the CDR3: TGTGCCAGCAGCTTAGACGGTGGTTACAATGAGCAGTTCTTC. Translated: CASSLDGGYNEQFF.

The chain employs TRBV5-5 and TRBJ1-2; 10 bases map to TRBD1. The CDR3 length is 16 residues. V gave up 3 bases and J gave up 5 bases; unmatched junction bases: 10. Germline CDR1 is SGHKS and CDR2 is YYEKEE (reference sequence). The CDR3 here is CASSSTRDRGTYGYTF. CDR3 sequence (DNA): TGTGCCAGCAGCTCGACCAGGGACAGGGGTACATATGGCTACACCTTC.

This chain connects TRBV28 to TRBJ1-5, with 11 positions matching TRBD1. The germline V gene encodes CDR1 MDHEN and CDR2 SYDVKM. V lost 9 bases to trimming and J lost 8 bases; unmatched junction nucleotides: 12. This CDR3 region has 15 residues. CDR3: CASGMDRGLVEPQHF. As DNA, the CDR3 is TGTGCCAGTGGAATGGACAGGGGGCTCGTGGAGCCCCAGCATTTT.

The chain is built from TRBV5-1 and TRBJ1-4, with 7 positions matching TRBD1. Germline V lookup: CDR1 SGHRS, CDR2 YFSETQ. This CDR3 contains 13 residues. V was clipped by 4 bases and J by 8 bases; unmatched bases: 5. CDR3 sequence: CASSEQGYEKLFF. In DNA, the CDR3 is TGCGCCAGCAGCGAACAGGGGTACGAAAAACTGTTTTTT.

The J gene is TRBJ2-7, the V gene TRBV10-3, with D perhaps TRBD2 (6 bases). CDR1 is ENHRY, CDR2 SYGVKD, per germline. V lost 7 bases to trimming and J lost 0 bases, with 10 bases between them. The CDR3 length is 13 residues. CDR3 in amino acids: CAIIPGSSYEQYF. In nucleotides, the CDR3 is TGTGCCATCATACCCGGGAGCTCCTACGAGCAGTACTTC.

On this clone: Other DNA variants within this sample encode the same CDR3. CDR3 sequence: CASSVASGSYNEQFF. The DNA of the CDR3 is TGTGCCAGCAGTGTGGCTAGCGGGAGCTACAATGAGCAGTTCTTC. The V and J genes are TRBV2 and TRBJ2-1, with 10 bases identical to TRBD2. The CDR3 sequence is 15 residues long. Trimming at V came to 4 bases and at J to 3 bases, leaving 3 bases not matched to a gene. CDR1 is SNHLY and CDR2 is FYNNEI in the germline V gene. Drawing the rest from reference TRBV2 and TRBJ2-1, the complete variable domain is EPEVTQTPSHQVTQMGQEVILRCVPISNHLYFYWYRQILGQKVEFLVSFYNNEISEKSEIFDDQFSVERPDGSNFTLKIRSTKLEDSAMYFCASSVASGSYNEQFFGPGTRLTVL.

The chain couples TRBV19 to TRBJ2-2, with 7 positions matching TRBD1. V lost 7 bases to trimming and J lost 5 bases; unmatched junction nucleotides: 7. CDR1 is LNHDA, CDR2 SQIVND, per germline (reference sequence). The CDR3 length is 14 residues. The CDR3 loop reads CASKVQGKTGELFF. The CDR3 coding sequence is TGTGCCAGTAAGGTACAGGGGAAAACCGGGGAGCTGTTTTTT.

The chain has TRBV3-1 (or the pseudogene TRBV3-2) and TRBJ2-7; D is unclear. The CDR3 loop spans 17 amino acids. CDR1 and CDR2 from the germline V gene are LGHDT and YNNKEL (reference sequence). V lost 0 bases and J lost 0, with 15 bases in between. The CDR3 sequence is CASSQDRDGFRSYEQYF. The CDR3 nucleotides are TGTGCCAGCAGCCAAGATCGTGACGGGTTTCGCTCCTACGAGCAGTACTTC.

The chain uses TRBV3-1 (or the pseudogene TRBV3-2) and TRBJ1-2; maybe TRBD1 (6 bases). Germline-derived CDR1 and CDR2 are LGHDT and YNNKEL (reference sequence). Trimming took 6 bases from V and 5 from J, leaving 13 bases between them. The CDR3 is 13 amino acids. CDR3 DNA: TGTGCCAGCAGGCAACAGGGTTCTTATGGCTACACCTTC. Translation: CASRQQGSYGYTF.

The chain links TRBV5-1 to TRBJ2-4; D is perhaps TRBD1 (5 bases). Trimming shortened V by 0 bases and J by 0 bases, and 13 bases separated the two germline ends. From germline, CDR1 is SGHRS and CDR2 YFSETQ. The CDR3 loop spans 17 amino acids. DNA for the CDR3: TGCGCCAGCAGCTTGGCCAGGGTAGAGCTAGCCAAAAACATTCAGTACTTC. It encodes CASSLARVELAKNIQYF.

The rearrangement uses TRBV20-1 and TRBJ1-2, with D possibly being TRBD1 (6 bases). Germline CDR1 and CDR2: DFQATT and SNEGSKA (reference sequence). The CDR3 totals 11 residues. V was pared by 6 bases and J by 8 bases, with 13 bases between. In DNA form, the CDR3 reads TGCAGTGCCTCGGACAGTGAAGGCTACACCTTC. Translating it yields CSASDSEGYTF.

The CDR3 DNA reads TGCGCCAGCACCAAGAAAACTAGCGGGGGTTCCTACAATGAGCAGTTCTTC. It translates to CASTKKTSGGSYNEQFF. The chain links TRBV10-2 to TRBJ2-1; 11 bases fit TRBD2. Germline-derived CDR1 and CDR2 are WSHSY and SAAADI. The V gene end was trimmed by 7 bases and the J gene end by 1 base; junction bases not matched to a gene: 9. The CDR3 runs 17 residues.

This chain uses TRBV5-4 with TRBJ2-2; 7 nucleotides agree with TRBD2. Germline values: CDR1 SGHNT, CDR2 YYREEE (reference sequence). The CDR3 has 16 residues. With 1 base clipped from V and 4 bases from J, the junction kept 7 bases outside the gene matches. The CDR3 loop is CASSLYTGGATGELFF. The CDR3 bases are TGTGCCAGCAGCTTGTATACGGGGGGAGCCACCGGGGAGCTGTTTTTT.

The chain employs TRBV6-5 and TRBJ2-7, with 7 positions matching TRBD1. The CDR3 is 14 residues long. Per germline, CDR1 MNHEY and CDR2 SVGAGI. V dropped 6 bases and J dropped 1; count of bases not matched to a gene: 6. The CDR3 DNA follows: TGTGCCAGCAGCCCGACGACAGGGTCCTACGAGCAGTACTTC. Translating gives CASSPTTGSYEQYF.

This sequence joins TRBV4-1 and TRBJ1-5; 7 positions agree with TRBD1. Germline loops: CDR1 MGHRA, CDR2 YSYEKL. The trim removed 0 bases at V and 5 bases at J, leaving 10 bases unmatched. The CDR3 totals 17 residues. CDR3 region: CASSQDEGAHTYQPQHF. The CDR3 region has the DNA TGCGCCAGCAGCCAAGATGAGGGGGCGCATACTTATCAGCCCCAGCATTTT.